This T cell receptor beta chain originates from a study of human T cells and chemical hapten exposure. Whole-study context: Slight differences in pooled library volume were the main source of varying TCR yields across samples.

MiXCR, applied by TCRdb to the RACE reads, yields one record per CDR3 protein. The sample gives around 330,000 distinct CDR3 sequences, 5.5% of which show up once; over 6.5% is in the top ten. This clonotype has ten or more counts. Time point in this sample: pre-sensitization, week 0. Treatment noted: therapeutic diphenylcyclopropenone sensitization with weekly scalp DPC. The sequence was collected from a woman between 18 and 29 years old with alopecia areata. Some clones in this sample may be carry-over from other donors' samples. This material consisted of whole blood, taken in connection with sensitization to the hapten diphenylcyclopropenone (DPC).

CDR3 sequence reads: CASSPTESGANVLTF. Written as DNA, the CDR3 is TGTGCCAGCAGCCCGACAGAGTCTGGGGCCAACGTCCTGACTTTC. The chain couples TRBV12-3 or TRBV12-4 to TRBJ2-6, with D possibly TRBD1 on 5 matching bases. Trimming pared 6 bases from V and 1 base from J, leaving 10 bases between. CDR3 length: 15 residues.